These T cell receptor beta chains were read from a single sample in a study of CD8 T cells in ankylosing spondylitis. TCRdb ran MiXCR on the 5' RACE reads and lists one entry per CDR3 protein. This sample yields about 340,000 distinct CDR3 sequences, of which roughly 8% are seen a single time; more than 14% belongs to the top ten. The sample was blood, either unsorted or a sorted T cell fraction (not recorded which). Receptor source: a male donor with ankylosing spondylitis. Both conserved end residues are part of each CDR3. The D gene is left open where the match is weak. Clone size is stated in some rows and not others, as once, few, many or a class when expanded.

>NA|TRBV4-2|TRBD2|TRBJ2-5
CASKTRGGEGETQYF
TGTGCCAGCAAAACCCGGGGGGGGGAAGGGGAGACCCAGTACTTC
>NA|TRBV2|TRBD2|TRBJ2-1
CASRSGRARSNEQFF
TGTGCCAGCAGAAGCGGGAGGGCCAGGTCCAATGAGCAGTTCTTC
>many|TRBV6-5|NA|TRBJ1-2
CASSYAGDGNYGYTF
TGTGCCAGCAGTTACGCCGGTGACGGGAACTATGGCTACACCTTC
>NA|TRBV12-3/TRBV12-4|NA|TRBJ2-5
CASSDGRLVETQYF
TGTGCCAGCAGCGACGGACGGCTGGTTGAGACCCAGTACTTC
>many|TRBV7-8|TRBD2|TRBJ2-1
CASSFPSGISYNEQFF
TGTGCCAGCAGCTTCCCTAGCGGGATTTCCTACAATGAGCAGTTCTTC
>few|TRBV29-1|NA|TRBJ2-3
CSVEMVWEKADTQYF
TGCAGCGTTGAAATGGTTTGGGAGAAGGCAGATACGCAGTATTTT
>few|TRBV6-6|TRBD2|TRBJ2-1
CASRGLLNEQFF
TGTGCCAGCAGGGGACTACTAAATGAGCAGTTCTTC
>few|TRBV20-1|TRBD2|TRBJ2-2
CSARDLGSGSNTGELFF
TGCAGTGCTAGAGATTTGGGTAGCGGGTCGAACACCGGGGAGCTGTTTTTT
>many|TRBV7-8|NA|TRBJ2-1
CASSLFPAMFNSYNEQFF
TGTGCCAGCAGCTTATTCCCGGCGATGTTCAACTCCTACAATGAGCAGTTCTTC
>NA|TRBV6-1|NA|TRBJ2-7
CASSALLDSTYEQYF
TGTGCCAGCAGTGCCTTATTGGACAGTACCTACGAGCAGTACTTC
>NA|TRBV6-5|NA|TRBJ1-3
CASSYSIPINTIYF
TGTGCCAGCAGTTACTCGATACCGATAAACACCATATATTTT
>NA|TRBV7-3|NA|TRBJ2-7
CASSPEGVLGEQYF
TGTGCCAGCAGCCCAGAGGGCGTCCTAGGAGAGCAGTACTTC
>few|TRBV19|TRBD2|TRBJ2-3
CASSSPRGFSGTLETDTQYF
TGTGCCAGTAGTTCTCCCCGGGGGTTTAGCGGGACCCTCGAGACAGATACGCAGTATTTT
>many|TRBV12-3/TRBV12-4|TRBD2|TRBJ2-1
CASSSSSGRARNEQFF
TGTGCCAGCAGCTCATCTAGCGGGAGGGCCCGGAATGAGCAGTTCTTC
>NA|TRBV29-1|TRBD1|TRBJ2-7
CSVVSGGYEQYF
TGCAGCGTTGTTTCAGGGGGCTACGAGCAGTACTTC
>few|TRBV29-1|NA|TRBJ2-5
CSADYLGETQYF
TGCAGCGCAGACTACCTTGGAGAGACCCAGTACTTC
>NA|TRBV5-5|TRBD1|TRBJ1-3
CASSSRDRGLGNTIYF
TGTGCCAGCAGCTCCCGGGACAGGGGTCTTGGAAACACCATATATTTT
>few|TRBV27|NA|TRBJ2-7
CASSSPGLPLEEQYF
TGTGCCAGCAGTTCCCCGGGTCTTCCCCTGGAAGAGCAGTACTTC
>many|TRBV29-1|NA|TRBJ2-3
CSVGDGDTQYF
TGCAGCGTGGGGGACGGTGATACGCAGTATTTT
>few|TRBV5-5|NA|TRBJ2-1
CASSFARGQYNEQFF
TGTGCCAGCAGCTTTGCTCGCGGACAATACAATGAGCAGTTCTTC
>few|TRBV18|TRBD2|TRBJ2-7
CASSLAGTPPSYEQYF
TGTGCCAGCTCACTAGCGGGTACACCCCCCTCCTACGAGCAGTACTTC
>few|TRBV29-1|NA|TRBJ2-7
CSVQTDYEQYF
TGCAGCGTTCAGACCGACTACGAGCAGTACTTC
>few|TRBV29-1|TRBD1|TRBJ1-4
CSVADRGDNEKLFF
TGCAGCGTTGCTGACAGGGGAGATAATGAAAAACTGTTTTTT
>few|TRBV20-1|TRBD2|TRBJ2-1
CSARTSGRPIVSYNEQFF
TGCAGTGCTAGGACTAGCGGGAGGCCCATAGTATCCTACAATGAGCAGTTCTTC
>NA|TRBV5-1|NA|TRBJ2-1
CASQPGAGDEQFF
TGCGCCAGCCAACCCGGGGCAGGGGATGAGCAGTTCTTC
>NA|TRBV2|TRBD2|TRBJ2-2
CASRGLAVAGELFF
TGTGCCAGCAGGGGACTAGCAGTCGCCGGGGAGCTGTTTTTT
>few|TRBV27|TRBD2|TRBJ2-7
CASSPASGRAYEQYF
TGTGCCAGCAGTCCCGCCAGCGGGAGGGCCTACGAGCAGTACTTC
>NA|TRBV6-1|NA|TRBJ1-4
CASSPNRRDEKLFF
TGTGCCAGCAGCCCAAACCGAAGGGATGAAAAACTGTTTTTT
>few|TRBV5-1|NA|TRBJ2-7
CASSLIGDTLYEQYF
TGCGCCAGCAGCTTGATAGGGGACACGCTCTACGAGCAGTACTTC
>few|TRBV15|NA|TRBJ2-5
CATSINRGGETQYF
TGTGCCACCAGCATAAACAGGGGGGGGGAGACCCAGTACTTC
>many|TRBV20-1|NA|TRBJ2-1
CSAREGGSYNEQFF
TGCAGTGCTAGAGAGGGGGGCTCCTACAATGAGCAGTTCTTC
>NA|TRBV12-3/TRBV12-4|NA|TRBJ1-1
CASSLSGTDTEAFF
TGTGCCAGCAGTTTAAGTGGGACCGACACTGAAGCTTTCTTT
>many|TRBV20-1|NA|TRBJ2-3
CSARAHLAHTQYF
TGCAGTGCTAGAGCACACTTAGCGCATACGCAGTATTTT
>few|TRBV7-9|NA|TRBJ2-1
CASSLRTEQFF
TGTGCCAGCAGCCTAAGGACAGAGCAGTTCTTC
>NA|TRBV12-3/TRBV12-4|NA|TRBJ1-1
CASSWAGNTEAFF
TGTGCCAGCAGTTGGGCCGGGAACACTGAAGCTTTCTTT
>NA|TRBV6-2/TRBV6-3|NA|TRBJ2-5
CASSYRQEDQETQYF
TGTGCCAGCAGTTACAGACAGGAGGATCAAGAGACCCAGTACTTC
>NA|TRBV10-2|NA|TRBJ1-5
CASSRQFNQPQHF
TGCGCCAGCAGTCGACAGTTCAATCAGCCCCAGCATTTT
>many|TRBV7-9|NA|TRBJ2-7
CASSPPRERRYYEQYF
TGTGCCAGCAGTCCACCAAGGGAGCGGAGATACTACGAGCAGTACTTC
>NA|TRBV12-3/TRBV12-4|NA|TRBJ1-3
CASSNAGQGNTIYF
TGTGCCAGCAGTAACGCGGGACAAGGAAACACCATATATTTT
>NA|TRBV27|NA|TRBJ2-4
CASSFYPGLKLAKNIQYF
TGTGCCAGCAGTTTCTATCCGGGTTTAAAGCTAGCCAAAAACATTCAGTACTTC
>many|TRBV28|NA|TRBJ1-1
CASSRALNTEAFF
TGTGCCAGCAGTCGGGCGCTGAACACTGAAGCTTTCTTT
>NA|TRBV6-5|NA|TRBJ2-7
CASSLDYRLAYEQYF
TGTGCCAGCAGTTTAGATTACAGGTTGGCCTACGAGCAGTACTTC
>few|TRBV20-1|NA|TRBJ1-2
CSARKEGGYGYTF
TGCAGTGCTAGAAAGGAGGGCGGGTATGGCTACACCTTC
>NA|TRBV20-1|NA|TRBJ1-3
CSASPIAGPGNTIYF
TGCAGTGCTAGCCCTATCGCAGGTCCTGGAAACACCATATATTTT
>few|TRBV10-3|TRBD1|TRBJ2-1
CAISADSGTGFYNEQFF
TGTGCCATCAGTGCCGACTCCGGGACAGGATTTTACAATGAGCAGTTCTTC
>few|TRBV18|TRBD1|TRBJ2-7
CASSEGTGYNEQYF
TGTGCCAGCTCGGAGGGGACAGGGTACAACGAGCAGTACTTC
>many|TRBV4-2|TRBD2|TRBJ2-1
CASSVNPSGRTNEQFF
TGTGCCAGCAGCGTCAACCCTAGCGGGAGGACGAATGAGCAGTTCTTC
>NA|TRBV28|NA|TRBJ2-1
CASSYPRLYNEQFF
TGTGCCAGCAGTTACCCGCGCCTCTACAATGAGCAGTTCTTC
>many|TRBV5-1|TRBD1|TRBJ1-1
CASSLTGTENTEAFF
TGCGCCAGCAGCTTGACCGGGACAGAAAACACTGAAGCTTTCTTT
>few|TRBV6-2/TRBV6-3|NA|TRBJ2-3
CASSYPLTDTQYF
TGTGCCAGCAGTTACCCCCTGACAGATACGCAGTATTTT
>few|TRBV7-8|TRBD2|TRBJ2-2
CASSLGTSVRTGELFF
TGTGCCAGCAGCTTAGGAACTAGCGTCAGAACCGGGGAGCTGTTTTTT
>few|TRBV20-1|NA|TRBJ2-3
CSARDSAPSTDTQYF
TGCAGTGCTAGAGATTCCGCTCCAAGCACAGATACGCAGTATTTT
>NA|TRBV7-3|NA|TRBJ2-3
CASSPGGDRTTDTQYF
TGTGCCAGCAGCCCGGGAGGGGACAGGACCACAGATACGCAGTATTTT
>many|TRBV4-2|TRBD2|TRBJ2-5
CASSRQTSGRYQETQYF
TGTGCCAGCAGCCGACAGACTAGCGGGCGGTACCAAGAGACCCAGTACTTC